This T cell receptor beta chain was retrieved from a study of shared clonotypes between healthy human individuals. Data came from immunoSEQ multiplex PCR; TCRdb stores just in-frame clones and leaves some out. The data contain more than 900,000 clones, about 80% of them singletons. This clonotype was obtained from a man aged 18-30 years in good health. Some clones in this sample may be carry-over from other donors' samples. The sample taken for sequencing was memory CD4+ T cells from PBMCs. Described subset: CD45RA-negative fraction.

The CDR3, as DNA: TGTGCCAGCAGCTTAATGGGGGCGCCTAGCACTGAAGCTTTCTTT. Its protein is CASSLMGAPSTEAFF. The chain couples TRBV7-2 to TRBJ1-1; possible D gene TRBD1, 6 bases. This CDR3 comprises 15 residues. The ends were cut back, 2 bases at V and 4 bases at J, with 14 bases in the middle. Germline CDR1 and CDR2: SGHTA and FQGNSA.